The following is a T cell receptor (beta chain) sequence with its context. Its antigen is currently unknown. Generated by immunoSEQ multiplex PCR, the TCRdb table keeps only in-frame clones and is missing some. Among 250,000 to 300,000 clones listed, about 90% were seen once. The data belong to a study of cytomegalovirus exposure and HLA in healthy donors. Per the germline V gene, CDR1 is LNHNV and CDR2 is YYDKDF (reference sequence). The CDR3 totals 16 residues. The junction had 5 bases not matched to a gene; V was cut back by 0 bases and J by 4 bases. Study-level results: Subsequent analysis found a tendency for first-cohort TCR clusters to co-occur within the 120 or so validation repertoires.

This receptor was obtained from a woman younger than 35 in good health and CMV-seronegative. The sequencing sample was made of PBMCs. The rearrangement joins TRBV15 to TRBJ2-5; 10 bases are a match to TRBD2. The CDR3 DNA follows: TGTGCCACCAGCAGAGATTGGAGCGGGGGGGGAGAGACCCAGTACTTC. Protein product: CATSRDWSGGGETQYF. The full variable domain, with the rest looked up from reference TRBV15 and TRBJ2-5, is DAMVIQNPRYQVTQFGKPVTLSCSQTLNHNVMYWYQQKSSQAPKLLFHYYDKDFNNEADTPDNFQSRRPNTSFCFLDIRSPGLGDTAMYLCATSRDWSGGGETQYFGPGTRLLVL.